Given below is one T cell receptor beta chain in context. This specimen comes from a study of T cell responses to AZD1222 COVID-19 vaccine. Produced via immunoSEQ multiplex PCR; TCRdb's table is partial and in-frame only. The sample carries approximately 150,000 clones, roughly 89% recorded once. V shed 5 bases and J shed 1 base, with 18 bases lying between them. Per germline, CDR1 MNHEY and CDR2 SMNVEV (reference sequence). The CDR3 extends over 16 amino acids. Sequencing was performed on peripheral blood, taken 28 days after the second dose of the MenACWY control vaccine. This chain joins TRBV27 and TRBJ2-7, with D unresolved. This clonotype was sampled from an adult who received the MenACWY meningococcal vaccine as a control. This CDR3 is CASSLRARKQSYEQYF. The CDR3, as DNA: TGTGCCAGCAGTCTAAGGGCGCGAAAACAATCCTACGAGCAGTACTTC.